A single sample gave rise to the 7 T cell receptor beta chains below, sequenced in a study of blood T cell repertoires in COVID-19 (dated by TCRdb to 2018 to 2021). Library creation used the immunoSEQ multiplex PCR assay. The clones in this table, taken by TCRdb from immuneACCESS, are in-frame only. Not every clone is retained; where verified, under half of the shortfall comes from an unresolved V gene, and the cause of the rest is unknown. Across this sample there are tens of thousands of clones, with approximately 78% seen only once. The ten most abundant clones make up more than 15% of the sample. Sequences were obtained from peripheral blood. The receptors were gathered from a woman aged 55-75 years with acute or convalescent COVID-19.

The chain joins TRBV29-1 to TRBJ1-2; the match to TRBD1 covers 8 bases. This CDR3 contains 13 residues. Unmatched junction bases numbered 7, after V lost 8 bases and J lost 2 bases. Germline V gene data show CDR1 as SQVTM and CDR2 as ANQGSEA. CDR3 in amino acids: CSSLGQGNYGYTF. Here the CDR3 DNA reads TGCAGCTCCCTAGGACAGGGCAACTATGGCTACACCTTC. The variable domain in full, completed from reference TRBV29-1 and TRBJ1-2, reads SAVISQKPSRDICQRGTSLTIQCQVDSQVTMMFWYRQQPGQSLTLIATANQGSEATYESGFVIDKFPISRPNLTFSTLTVSNMSPEDSSIYLCSSLGQGNYGYTFGSGTRLTVV.

This chain links TRBV5-1 with TRBJ2-5; 7 bases align to TRBD1. The CDR3 loop spans 15 amino acids. Germline loops: CDR1 SGHRS, CDR2 YFSETQ. V was clipped by 4 bases and J by 2 bases; unmatched bases: 8. Here the CDR3 DNA reads TGCGCCAGCAGCGTGACAGGGAACTCACAAGAGACCCAGTACTTC. It is translated as CASSVTGNSQETQYF.

CDR3 region: CASRRQGGTGELFF. As DNA, the CDR3 is TGTGCCAGTAGGCGACAGGGCGGCACCGGGGAGCTGTTTTTT. This chain joins TRBV19 and TRBJ2-2, with 7 bases matching TRBD1. J gave up 4 bases and V 6 bases, and 5 bases lay outside the gene matches. The germline CDR1 and CDR2 sequences are LNHDA and SQIVND (reference sequence). The CDR3 is made up of 14 amino acids.

The genes are TRBV7-2 and TRBJ2-1; perhaps TRBD2 as D (5 bases). The V end lost 5 bases, the J end lost 1 base, and 15 bases lay between the germline ends. The CDR3 is made up of 16 amino acids. The germline gives CDR1 SGHTA, CDR2 FQGNSA. The DNA of the CDR3 is TGTGCCAGCAGCCCTAACGGGGTTCCATCCTACAATGAGCAGTTCTTC. It yields the protein CASSPNGVPSYNEQFF.

The rearrangement links TRBV6-1 to TRBJ2-1; D not certain. CDR1 and CDR2 from the germline V gene are MNHNS and SASEGT. This CDR3 is 14 amino acids long. V was clipped by 0 bases and J by 3 bases, with 6 bases between them. CDR3 in amino acids: CASSEAAVYNEQFF. In nucleotides, the CDR3 is TGTGCCAGCAGTGAAGCTGCGGTCTACAATGAGCAGTTCTTC.

This rearrangement joins TRBV6-2 or TRBV6-3 to TRBJ2-5, with D perhaps TRBD2 (6 bases). Germline V lookup: CDR1 MNHEY, CDR2 SVGEGT. Trimming removed 6 bases from V and 4 bases from J, with 12 bases in between. The CDR3 runs 13 residues. The CDR3 DNA follows: TGTGCCAGCAGCCGCGGAGGGGCAGAGACCCAGTACTTC. Protein sequence: CASSRGGAETQYF.

CDR3 sequence reads: CASSFLDRAGTEAFF. CDR3 nucleotides: TGTGCCAGCAGTTTCTTGGACAGGGCCGGCACTGAAGCTTTCTTT. This chain connects TRBV28 to TRBJ1-1; 8 bases are a match to TRBD1. V was clipped by 3 bases and J by 4 bases; unmatched bases: 7. Germline lookup yields CDR1 MDHEN and CDR2 SYDVKM. CDR3 length: 15 residues.